This TCR beta chain was identified during a study of beta chain features in type 1 diabetes. Regarding the study as a whole: There was a moderate but significant shortening of TCRB CDR3s in all four CD4+ subsets of Type 1 diabetes patients. In these data, an HLA type influence on TCRB rearrangement remained unresolved. For type 1 diabetes patients, VDJ junctions showed fewer insertions and more deletions.

This clone has a handful of counts. Its cognate antigen is unknown. CDR3 length equals 13 residues. The V gene's germline CDR1 is LNHDA and CDR2 SQIVND (reference sequence). V lost 7 bases and J lost 3, with 12 bases in between. Isolated RNA was reverse transcribed in full, so expressed TCRB transcripts were sequenced. Roughly 3.57 million reads on average were seen across naive, central memory and regulatory T cell samples. Profiled with immunoSEQ multiplex PCR; TCRdb holds only in-frame clones, not every one. The table lists 600,000 or so clones, over 10% of them singletons. Sequenced material: naive CD4+ T cells from blood. This clonotype was sampled from a man aged 25 to 40 with type 1 diabetes. V gene TRBV19 combines with J gene TRBJ1-2; no clear D. The CDR3 sequence: CASKGAVYYGYTF. The CDR3 nucleotides are TGTGCCAGTAAAGGCGCAGTGTACTATGGCTACACCTTC. The variable domain in full, completed from reference TRBV19 and TRBJ1-2, reads DGGITQSPKYLFRKEGQNVTLSCEQNLNHDAMYWYRQDPGQGLRLIYYSQIVNDFQKGDIAEGYSVSREKKESFPLTVTSAQKNPTAFYLCASKGAVYYGYTFGSGTRLTVV.